This T cell receptor (beta chain) stems from a study of blood T cell repertoires in COVID-19. The wider study: Sites in the United States, Italy and Spain provided acute and convalescent COVID-19 samples. Sources were T cells, B-cell-depleted T cells, or PBMCs; the material itself was cDNA or gDNA.

Recruited during active infection, patients (from Seattle) were subsequently followed longitudinally. CDR1 and CDR2 from the germline V gene are SGHNT and YYREEE (reference sequence). V lost 1 base to trimming and J lost 3 bases; unmatched junction nucleotides: 6. This CDR3 comprises 15 residues. Original methodology: The authors estimated nucleated cell counts from reference gene primer amplification. Using immunoSEQ multiplex PCR, the repertoire was profiled, and TCRdb retains in-frame clones only, with some absent. The V and J calls and the clone size are those of that table, but D and trimming were determined from the DNA. The sample lists about 370,000 clones, 70% to 90% occurring once.

Source material: peripheral blood. The chain joins TRBV5-4 to TRBJ1-1, with TRBD1 identical over 7 bases. The receptor's source is a woman aged 25 to 39 with COVID-19, enrolled during active disease. The CDR3 nucleotides read TGTGCCAGCAGCTTGAGAAGGCAGGGGGACACTGAAGCTTTCTTT. Encoded protein: CASSLRRQGDTEAFF.